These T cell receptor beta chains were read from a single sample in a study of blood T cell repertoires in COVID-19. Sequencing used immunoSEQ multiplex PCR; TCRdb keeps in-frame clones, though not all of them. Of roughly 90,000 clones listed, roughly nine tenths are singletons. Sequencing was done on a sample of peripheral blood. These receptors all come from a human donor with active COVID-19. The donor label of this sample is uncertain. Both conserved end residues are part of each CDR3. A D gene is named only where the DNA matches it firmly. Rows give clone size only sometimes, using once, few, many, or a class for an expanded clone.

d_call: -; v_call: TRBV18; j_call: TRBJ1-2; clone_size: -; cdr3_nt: TGTGCCAGCTCACCCTTGCAGGGGCCGGGGGGCTACACCTTC; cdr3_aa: CASSPLQGPGGYTF
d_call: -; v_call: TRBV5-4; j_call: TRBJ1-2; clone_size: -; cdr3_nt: TGTGCCAGCAGCTTGAGGACAGAGATCTATGGCTACACCTTC; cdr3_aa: CASSLRTEIYGYTF
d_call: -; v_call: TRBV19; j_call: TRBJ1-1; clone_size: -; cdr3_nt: TGTGCCAGTAGTATTGTTTTAGCGAACACTGAAGCTTTCTTT; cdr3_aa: CASSIVLANTEAFF
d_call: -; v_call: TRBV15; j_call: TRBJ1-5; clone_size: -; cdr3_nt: TGTGCCACCAGCAGGGAAGACAGGAGTAGCCAGCCCCAGCATTTT; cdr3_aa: CATSREDRSSQPQHF
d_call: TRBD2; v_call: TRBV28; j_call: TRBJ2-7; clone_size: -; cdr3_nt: TGTGCCAGCAGTACCTTGAGGGGACTAGCAGGCGAGCAGTACTTC; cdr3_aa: CASSTLRGLAGEQYF
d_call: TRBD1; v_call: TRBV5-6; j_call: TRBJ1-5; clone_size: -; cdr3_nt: TGTGCCAGCAGCTTGGGTAGGACAGGTAATCAGCCCCAGCATTTT; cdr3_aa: CASSLGRTGNQPQHF
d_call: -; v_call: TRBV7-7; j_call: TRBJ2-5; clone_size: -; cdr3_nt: TGTGCCAGCAACTTAAGCGGACCGCAAGAGACCCAGTACTTC; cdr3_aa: CASNLSGPQETQYF
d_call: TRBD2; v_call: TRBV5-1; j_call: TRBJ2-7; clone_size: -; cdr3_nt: TGCGCCAGCAGCCCTAGCGGGGGCTACGAGCAGTACTTC; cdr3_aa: CASSPSGGYEQYF
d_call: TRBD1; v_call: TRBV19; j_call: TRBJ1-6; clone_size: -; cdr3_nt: TGTGCCAGTAGTAACCCCGGGACAGGGAATTCACCCCTCCACTTT; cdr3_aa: CASSNPGTGNSPLHF
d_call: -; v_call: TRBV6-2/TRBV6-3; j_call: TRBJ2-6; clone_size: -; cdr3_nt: TGTGCCAGCAGTTATTTAGCTGGGGCCAACGTCCTGACTTTC; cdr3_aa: CASSYLAGANVLTF
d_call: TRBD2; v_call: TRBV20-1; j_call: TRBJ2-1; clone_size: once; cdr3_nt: TGCAGTGCCGTCGGGGGGGACGAGCAGTTCTTC; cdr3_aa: CSAVGGDEQFF
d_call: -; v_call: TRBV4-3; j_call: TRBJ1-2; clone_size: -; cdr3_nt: TGCGCCAGCAGCCAAGATAGGGGTTCTACCTATGGCTACACCTTC; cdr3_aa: CASSQDRGSTYGYTF
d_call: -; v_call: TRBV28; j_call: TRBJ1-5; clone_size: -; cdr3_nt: TGTGCCAGCAGGCGTCAGGGGTCCAATCAGCCCCAGCATTTT; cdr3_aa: CASRRQGSNQPQHF
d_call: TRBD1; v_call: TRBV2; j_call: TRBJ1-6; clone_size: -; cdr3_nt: TGTGCCAGCAGTCCCGGGACAGTATCACCCCTCCACTTT; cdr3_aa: CASSPGTVSPLHF
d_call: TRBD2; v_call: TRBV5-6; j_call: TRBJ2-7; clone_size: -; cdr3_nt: TGTGCCAGCAGCCGCCGGACTAGCGGGGGGGTCTTTTACGAGCAGTACTTC; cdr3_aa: CASSRRTSGGVFYEQYF
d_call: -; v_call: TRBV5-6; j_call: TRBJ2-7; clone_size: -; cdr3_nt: TGTGCCAGCAGCGCCGAGATCGGGAGCTCCTACGAGCAGTACTTC; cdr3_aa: CASSAEIGSSYEQYF
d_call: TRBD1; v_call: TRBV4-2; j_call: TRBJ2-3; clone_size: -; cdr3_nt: TGTGCCAGCAGCCAAGGACAGGGGAGCACAGATACGCAGTATTTT; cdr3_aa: CASSQGQGSTDTQYF
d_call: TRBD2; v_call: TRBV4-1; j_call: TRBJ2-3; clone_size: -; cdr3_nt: TGCGCCAGCAGCCAAGATCGGGGTAAGGCTAGCGGGGGTCACCGCACAGATACGCAGTATTTT; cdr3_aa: CASSQDRGKASGGHRTDTQYF
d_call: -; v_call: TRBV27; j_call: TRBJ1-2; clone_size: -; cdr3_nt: TGTGCCAGCAGTACGCAACCCGCCCTGGTGGCAGGCCATGGCTACACCTTC; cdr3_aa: CASSTQPALVAGHGYTF
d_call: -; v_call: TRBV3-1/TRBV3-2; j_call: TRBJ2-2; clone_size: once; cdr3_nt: TGTGCCAGCAGCACGCGGGGGGAGCTGTTTTTT; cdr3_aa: CASSTRGELFF
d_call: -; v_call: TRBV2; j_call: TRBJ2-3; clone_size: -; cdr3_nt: TGTGCCAGCAGTGAAGACAGGTCTAGCACAGATACGCAGTATTTT; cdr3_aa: CASSEDRSSTDTQYF
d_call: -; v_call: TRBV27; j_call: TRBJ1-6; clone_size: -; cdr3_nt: TGTGCCAGCAGAGATCAGGGGTTGGTTGGTTCACCCCTCCACTTT; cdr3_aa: CASRDQGLVGSPLHF
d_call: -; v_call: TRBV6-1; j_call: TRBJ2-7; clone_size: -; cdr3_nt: TGTGCCAGCAGTGAGACAGGTCCAAACTACGAGCAGTACTTC; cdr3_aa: CASSETGPNYEQYF
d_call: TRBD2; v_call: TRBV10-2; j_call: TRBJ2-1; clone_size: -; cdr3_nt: TGCGCCAGCATACCGGGGGGAAGAAACAATGAGCAGTTCTTC; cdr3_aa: CASIPGGRNNEQFF
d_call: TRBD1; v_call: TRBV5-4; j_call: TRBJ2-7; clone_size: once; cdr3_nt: TGTGCCAGCAGCTTTACGACAGGGGGCGGCGAGCAGTACTTC; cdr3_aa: CASSFTTGGGEQYF
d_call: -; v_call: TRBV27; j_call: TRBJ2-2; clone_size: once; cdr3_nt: TGTGCCAGCAGTTCCGGGTCCGGGGAGCTGTTTTTT; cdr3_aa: CASSSGSGELFF
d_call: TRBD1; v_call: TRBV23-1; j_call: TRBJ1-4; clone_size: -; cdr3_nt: TGCGCCAGCAGTCAATTGGACAGGAAATCCCGATGGACTAATGAAAAACTGTTTTTT; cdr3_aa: CASSQLDRKSRWTNEKLFF
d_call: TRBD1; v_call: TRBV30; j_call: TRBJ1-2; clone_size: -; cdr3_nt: TGTGCCTGGACTCAGGGGGATGGCTACACCTTC; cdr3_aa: CAWTQGDGYTF
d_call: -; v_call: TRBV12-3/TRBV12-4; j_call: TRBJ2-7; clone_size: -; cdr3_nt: TGTGCCAGCAGTTCCCTCTCCTACGAGCAGTACTTC; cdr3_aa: CASSSLSYEQYF
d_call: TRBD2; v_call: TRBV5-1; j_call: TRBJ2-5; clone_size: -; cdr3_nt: TGCGCCAGCAGCAGAGATAGCGGGGGGGTCCAAGAGACCCAGTACTTC; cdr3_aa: CASSRDSGGVQETQYF
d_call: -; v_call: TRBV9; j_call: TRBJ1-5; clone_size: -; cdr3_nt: TGTGCCAGCAGCGTAGCAGGGGACAATCAGCCCCAGCATTTT; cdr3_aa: CASSVAGDNQPQHF
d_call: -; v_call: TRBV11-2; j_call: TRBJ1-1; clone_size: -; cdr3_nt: TGTGCCAGCAGCTTAGTGGTCAGTTTGAACACTGAAGCTTTCTTT; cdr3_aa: CASSLVVSLNTEAFF
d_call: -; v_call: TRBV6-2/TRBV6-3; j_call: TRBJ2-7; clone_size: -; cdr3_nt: TGTGCCAGCAGTCCAGGACAGTATAGCTCCTACGAGCAGTACTTC; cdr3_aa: CASSPGQYSSYEQYF
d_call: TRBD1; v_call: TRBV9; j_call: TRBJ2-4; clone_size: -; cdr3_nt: TGTGCCAGCAGCGTGCTCGGACAGGGAGCCAAAAACATTCAGTACTTC; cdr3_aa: CASSVLGQGAKNIQYF
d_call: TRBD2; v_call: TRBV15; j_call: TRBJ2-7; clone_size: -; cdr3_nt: TGTGCCACCAGCAGAGTCGTGGGAGCGGGGGGCTCCTACGAGCAGTACTTC; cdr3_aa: CATSRVVGAGGSYEQYF
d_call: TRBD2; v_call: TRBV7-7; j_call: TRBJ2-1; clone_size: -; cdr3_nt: TGTGCCAGCAGCGAAGCTCCTAGCGGGGCGCATGAGCAGTTCTTC; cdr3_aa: CASSEAPSGAHEQFF
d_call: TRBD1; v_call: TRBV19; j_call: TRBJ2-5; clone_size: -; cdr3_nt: TGTGCCAGTAGGGCGACAGGGGGACTACAGACCCAGTACTTC; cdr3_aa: CASRATGGLQTQYF
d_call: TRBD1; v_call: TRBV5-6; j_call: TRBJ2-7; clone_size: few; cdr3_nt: TGTGCCAGCAGCTTGGTGGGTGACAGGGCTCACGAGCAGTACTTC; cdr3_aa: CASSLVGDRAHEQYF
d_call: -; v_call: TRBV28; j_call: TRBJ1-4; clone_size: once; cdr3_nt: TGTGCCAGCAGTCGGACTTGGATAGCAACTAATGAAAAACTGTTTTTT; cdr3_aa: CASSRTWIATNEKLFF
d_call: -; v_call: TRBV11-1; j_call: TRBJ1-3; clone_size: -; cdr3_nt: TGTGCCAGCAGCTTAGTACGAGAGGCCCAAAACACCATATATTTT; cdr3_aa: CASSLVREAQNTIYF
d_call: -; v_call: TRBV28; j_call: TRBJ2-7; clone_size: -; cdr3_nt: TGTGCCAGCAGTACCCAGGGGTACGAGCAGTACTTC; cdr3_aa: CASSTQGYEQYF
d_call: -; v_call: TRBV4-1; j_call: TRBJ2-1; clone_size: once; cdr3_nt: TGCGCCAGCAGCCAAGATTTCGCCGGCTACAATGAGCAGTTCTTC; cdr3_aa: CASSQDFAGYNEQFF
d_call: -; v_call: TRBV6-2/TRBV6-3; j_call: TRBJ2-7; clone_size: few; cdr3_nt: TGTGCCAGCAGTTATACAACTAAGGCGTCCTACGAGCAGTACTTC; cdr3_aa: CASSYTTKASYEQYF
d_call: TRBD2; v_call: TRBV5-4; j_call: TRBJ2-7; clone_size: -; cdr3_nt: TGTGCCAGCAGCTTAGGGCCTAGCGGGGGTATCTCCTACGAGCAGTACTTC; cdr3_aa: CASSLGPSGGISYEQYF
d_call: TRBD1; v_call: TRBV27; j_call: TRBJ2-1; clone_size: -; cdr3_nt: TGTGCCAGCAGTCCCAGGACAGGGTCAAATGAGCAGTTCTTC; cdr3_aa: CASSPRTGSNEQFF
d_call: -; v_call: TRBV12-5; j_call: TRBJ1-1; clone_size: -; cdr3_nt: TGTGCTAGTGGTTTGGTAGCCGGGAACACTGAAGCTTTCTTT; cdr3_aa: CASGLVAGNTEAFF
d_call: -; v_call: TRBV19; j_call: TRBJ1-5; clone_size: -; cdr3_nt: TGTGCCAGTAGTCCCTACAGGGCGGGTCAGCCCCAGCATTTT; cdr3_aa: CASSPYRAGQPQHF
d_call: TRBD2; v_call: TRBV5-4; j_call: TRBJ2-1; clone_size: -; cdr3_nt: TGTGCCAGCGGTATCCCTGGCGGGGGGGCGTCTAATGAGCAGTTCTTC; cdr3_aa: CASGIPGGGASNEQFF
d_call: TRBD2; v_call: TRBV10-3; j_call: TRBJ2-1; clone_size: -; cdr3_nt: TGTGCCATCAGTGACTTAGCGGGGGGTGCAGATGAGCAGTTCTTC; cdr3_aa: CAISDLAGGADEQFF
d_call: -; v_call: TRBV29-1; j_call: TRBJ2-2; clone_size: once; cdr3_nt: TGCAGCGTTGAACTACCCGGGGAGCTGTTTTTT; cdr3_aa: CSVELPGELFF
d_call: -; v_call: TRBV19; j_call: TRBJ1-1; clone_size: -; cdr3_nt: TGTGCCAGTAGTATCGACAGGTTGGGTCAAACTGAAGCTTTCTTT; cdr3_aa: CASSIDRLGQTEAFF
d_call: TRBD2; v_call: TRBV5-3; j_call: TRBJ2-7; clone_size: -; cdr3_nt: TGTGCCAGAAGCTGTGGCGGGGGGGCAACCTACGAGCAGTACTTC; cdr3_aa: CARSCGGGATYEQYF
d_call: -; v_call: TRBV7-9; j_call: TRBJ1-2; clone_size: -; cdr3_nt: TGTGCCAGCAGCTTCGGGGGGCGCCCCTATGGCTACACCTTC; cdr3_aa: CASSFGGRPYGYTF
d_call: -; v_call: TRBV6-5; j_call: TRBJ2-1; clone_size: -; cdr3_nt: TGTGCCAGCAGGATCGGGACTTTAAGCTACAATGAGCAGTTCTTC; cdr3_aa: CASRIGTLSYNEQFF